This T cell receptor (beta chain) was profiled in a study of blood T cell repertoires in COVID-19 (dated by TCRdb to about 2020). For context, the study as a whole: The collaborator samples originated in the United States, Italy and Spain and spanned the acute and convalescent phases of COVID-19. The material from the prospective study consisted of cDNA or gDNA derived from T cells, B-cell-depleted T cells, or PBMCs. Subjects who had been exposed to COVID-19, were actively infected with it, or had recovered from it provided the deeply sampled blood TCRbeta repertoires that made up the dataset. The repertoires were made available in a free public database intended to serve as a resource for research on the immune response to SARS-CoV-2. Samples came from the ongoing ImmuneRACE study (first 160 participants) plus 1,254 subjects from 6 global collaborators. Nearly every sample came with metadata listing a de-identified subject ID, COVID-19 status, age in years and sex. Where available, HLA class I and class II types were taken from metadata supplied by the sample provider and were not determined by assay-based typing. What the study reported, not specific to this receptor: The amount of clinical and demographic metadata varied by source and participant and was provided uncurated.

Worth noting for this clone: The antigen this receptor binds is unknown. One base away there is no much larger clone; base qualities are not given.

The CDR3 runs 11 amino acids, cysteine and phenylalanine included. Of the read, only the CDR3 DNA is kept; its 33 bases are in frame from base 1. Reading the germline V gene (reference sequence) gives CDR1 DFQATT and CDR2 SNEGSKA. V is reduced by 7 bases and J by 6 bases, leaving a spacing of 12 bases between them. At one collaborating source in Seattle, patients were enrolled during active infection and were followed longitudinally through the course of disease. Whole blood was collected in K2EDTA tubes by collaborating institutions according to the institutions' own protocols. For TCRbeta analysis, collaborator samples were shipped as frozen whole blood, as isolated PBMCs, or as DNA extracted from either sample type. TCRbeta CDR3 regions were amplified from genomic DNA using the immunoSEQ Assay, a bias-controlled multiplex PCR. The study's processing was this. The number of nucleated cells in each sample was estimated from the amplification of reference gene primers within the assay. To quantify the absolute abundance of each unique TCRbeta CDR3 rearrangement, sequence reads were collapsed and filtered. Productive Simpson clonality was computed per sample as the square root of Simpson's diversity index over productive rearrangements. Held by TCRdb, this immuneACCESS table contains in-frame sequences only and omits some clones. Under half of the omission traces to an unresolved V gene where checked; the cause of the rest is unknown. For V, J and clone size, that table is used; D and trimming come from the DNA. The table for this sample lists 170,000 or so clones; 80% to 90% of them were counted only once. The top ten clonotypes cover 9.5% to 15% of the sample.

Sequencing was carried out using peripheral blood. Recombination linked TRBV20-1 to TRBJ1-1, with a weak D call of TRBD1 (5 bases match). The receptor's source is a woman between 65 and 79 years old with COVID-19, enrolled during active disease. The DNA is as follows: TGCAGTGTAACAGGTAGGCCTGAAGCTTTCTTT. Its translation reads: CSVTGRPEAFF.